This T cell receptor beta chain was captured by sequencing in a study of graft-versus-host responses after intestinal transplantation. Study details: Every transplant recipient was induced with anti-thymocyte globulin, then maintained on tacrolimus and steroids for 2 to 4 years.

General study results and limits: Analysis identified GvH clones in recipient marrow, with some appearing first in ileum or blood.

The assay was immunoSEQ multiplex PCR, and TCRdb's table has in-frame clones only and misses some. Counted here are 65,000 to 100,000 clones, roughly 90% occurring once; the ten biggest clones make up roughly 0.4%. The V end lost 5 bases, the J end lost 1 base, and 15 bases lay between the germline ends. Germline CDR1 reads SGHVS; CDR2 reads FQNEAQ. This CDR3 region has 16 residues. Details on this clone: Its cognate antigen is unknown.

The sequences come from unstimulated CD8+ T cells sorted from spleen or lymph node cells, collected before transplant. The TCR comes from a human donor who was the organ donor for an intestinal transplant. The gene calls are TRBV7-8 and TRBJ1-5; a possible D gene is TRBD1 (5 bases). The DNA of the CDR3 is TGTGCCAGCAGCCGGCGATGGCAGGGCAGCAATCAGCCCCAGCATTTT. Translating gives CASSRRWQGSNQPQHF.